A selection of T cell receptor beta chains follows, all from one sample in a study of cytomegalovirus exposure and HLA in healthy donors. Profiling relied on immunoSEQ multiplex PCR, and the TCRdb table lists in-frame clones only, not all of them. The sample shows some 65,000 clones, over 85% of them seen only once. Sequencing used PBMCs. These receptors all stem from a man aged 18 to 29 in good health and CMV-seropositive. Both conserved end residues are trimmed from each CDR3.

TRBV9	TRBJ2-1	ASSPRVGEGNEQF
TRBV5-6	TRBJ2-3	ASSPGLAKRDTQY
TRBV2	TRBJ1-2	ATTGGLGYT
TRBV12-2	TRBJ2-1	ASRLGTLGDRAYNEQF
TRBV4-3	TRBJ2-4	ASSQTSGPKY
TRBV10-2	TRBJ2-5	ASRAGQGAETQY
TRBV6-1	TRBJ1-1	ASPGVSVNTEAF
TRBV11-2	TRBJ2-7	ASSPFSNDYEQY
TRBV6-5	TRBJ2-1	ASSFYRGRGNEQF
TRBV19	TRBJ2-1	ASRKSGSAGTEQF
TRBV30	TRBJ1-1	AWRGTGGAF
TRBV5-4	TRBJ2-3	ASSPRGGTDTQY
TRBV29-1	TRBJ2-5	SVRQVQETQY
TRBV4-1	TRBJ1-6	ASSRQQGVDNSPLH
TRBV7-9	TRBJ1-2	ASSQSDGYT
TRBV9	TRBJ2-5	ASSPRQGKGETQY
TRBV6-1	TRBJ2-7	ASRAFGEASYEQY
TRBV5-4	TRBJ2-4	ASSLGLAGDIQY
TRBV27	TRBJ2-3	ASSTHRLDTQY
TRBV11-2	TRBJ2-7	ASSLRQEAPYEQY
TRBV7-2	TRBJ2-7	ASSWRQAAYEQY
TRBV29-1	TRBJ2-2	STEGHQNTGELF
TRBV2	TRBJ2-3	ASSQTGPDTQY
TRBV7-8	TRBJ2-1	ASTQVPIGGRQF
TRBV5-1	TRBJ2-1	ASRTGGQGWNEQF
TRBV2	TRBJ1-2	ASSGDRGGYT
TRBV28	TRBJ1-1	ASSFLGGAANTEAF
TRBV6-4	TRBJ2-4	ASTGLFPIQY
TRBV28	TRBJ2-1	ASTSGQVKGEQF
TRBV7-9	TRBJ1-3	ASSPWDRPRDTIY
TRBV6-1	TRBJ2-3	ASSALAGGQDTQY